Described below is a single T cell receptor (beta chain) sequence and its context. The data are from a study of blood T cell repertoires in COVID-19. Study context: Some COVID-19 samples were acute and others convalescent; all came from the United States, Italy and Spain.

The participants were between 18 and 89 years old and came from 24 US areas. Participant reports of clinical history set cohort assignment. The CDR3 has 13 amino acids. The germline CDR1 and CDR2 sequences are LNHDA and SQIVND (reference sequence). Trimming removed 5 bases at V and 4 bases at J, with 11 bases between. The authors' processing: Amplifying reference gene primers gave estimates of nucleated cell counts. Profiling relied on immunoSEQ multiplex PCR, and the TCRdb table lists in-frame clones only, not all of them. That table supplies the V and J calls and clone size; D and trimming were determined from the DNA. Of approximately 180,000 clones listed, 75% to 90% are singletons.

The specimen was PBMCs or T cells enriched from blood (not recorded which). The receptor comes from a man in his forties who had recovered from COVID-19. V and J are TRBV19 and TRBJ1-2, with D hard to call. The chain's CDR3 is CASSPRGLYGYTF. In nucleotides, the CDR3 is TGTGCCAGTAGTCCCCGCGGCCTCTATGGCTACACCTTC.